The 20 T cell receptor beta chains below were found in one sample sequenced in a study of T cells in Graves' hyperthyroidism and ophthalmopathy. Regions amplified from RNA transcripts were the TCR beta CDR3 regions. In the first-round RT-PCR of the TCR CDR3, the HTBI primer set was used. TCRdb recomputed calls from the multiplex PCR reads with MiXCR, one row per CDR3 protein. Of around 500,000 distinct CDR3 sequences listed, around 14% are singletons. Material: blood. The receptors were sampled from a woman aged 18-29 years with Graves' hyperthyroidism.

This clonotype was seen many times. The V call is TRBV12-3 or TRBV12-4, the J call TRBJ1-1, with TRBD1 matching 7 bases. The CDR3 is 14 residues long. Germline trimming cut 2 bases from V and 5 bases from J; bases unmatched to any gene: 5. The CDR3 sequence: CASSLTGEVTEAFF. The CDR3 nucleotides read TGTGCCAGCAGTTTAACAGGGGAAGTTACTGAAGCTTTCTTT.

A note on this clonotype: It may be a read error: a sequence one base away is much more abundant. The conserved phenylalanine or tryptophan is not found at the CDR3 terminus, so this likely reflects a read error. The chain links TRBV20-1 to TRBJ2-7; D gene unclear. The CDR3 runs 12 residues. Trimming stripped 3 bases from V and 2 bases from J, with 8 bases between. Germline V lookup: CDR1 DFQATT, CDR2 SNEGSKA (reference sequence). CDR3 coding DNA: TGCAGTGCTAGTTTTCGGGCCTACGAGCAGTACCTC. It encodes CSASFRAYEQYL.

This clonotype was counted many times. CDR3 loop: CASSSLPPGVGNTIYF. CDR3 coding DNA: TGTGCCAGCAGTTCCCTCCCACCAGGGGTCGGAAACACCATATATTTT. The chain joins TRBV27 to TRBJ1-3; TRBD1 is a possible D gene (6 bases). Trimming stripped 4 bases from V and 4 bases from J, with 17 bases between. From germline, CDR1 is MNHEY and CDR2 SMNVEV (reference sequence). CDR3 length: 16 residues.

At least ten counts were recorded for this clonotype. This rearrangement joins TRBV5-8 to TRBJ2-7; TRBD1 matches 9 bases. Per the germline V gene, CDR1 is SGHTS and CDR2 is YDEGEE. The CDR3 is 13 amino acids. The J segment lost 6 bases and the V segment lost 2 bases, leaving 3 bases of the junction unmatched. In DNA form, the CDR3 reads TGTGCCAGCAGCTTCACAGGGGGCAGCGAGCAGTACTTC. Protein product: CASSFTGGSEQYF.

This clonotype was detected many times. The chain combines TRBV6-6 with TRBJ1-4, with a possible D match to TRBD1 (5 bases). CDR3 size: 15 residues. V lost 2 bases and J 8 bases, leaving 15 bases between the germline ends. Per the germline V gene, CDR1 is MNHNY and CDR2 is SVGAGI (reference sequence). DNA of the CDR3: TGTGCCAGCAGTTACCAGGGAATTGGGGGAGAAAAACTGTTTTTT. Translation: CASSYQGIGGEKLFF.

V is TRBV20-1 and J is TRBJ1-4; the D gene is possibly TRBD1 (5 bases). The CDR3 is 16 residues long. Trimming took 1 base from V and 6 from J, leaving 18 bases between them. Germline V CDR1 and CDR2: DFQATT, SNEGSKA (reference sequence). CDR3 nucleotides: TGCAGTGCTAGAGTAGGGCTGTGGGGGGACGATGAAAAACTGTTTTTT. It yields the protein CSARVGLWGDDEKLFF.

This clonotype was recorded at least ten times. DNA for the CDR3: TGTGCCAGCAGTCCGGGGCAGTTCGCGAACACCGGGGAGCTGTTTTTT. It is translated as CASSPGQFANTGELFF. The rearrangement uses TRBV12-3 or TRBV12-4 and TRBJ2-2; D is possibly TRBD1 or TRBD2 (5 bases each). This CDR3 is 16 amino acids long. Trimming left V 5 bases short and J 0 bases short, with 13 bases between.

This clonotype was recorded at least ten times. This chain joins TRBV2 and TRBJ1-2; D possibly corresponds to TRBD1 (6 bases). Trimming shortened V by 6 bases and J by 0 bases, and 23 bases separated the two germline ends. Germline CDR1 SNHLY, CDR2 FYNNEI. This CDR3 is 18 amino acids long. The CDR3 region is CASSLAGGHTLANYGYTF. CDR3 coding DNA: TGTGCCAGCAGCCTCGCTGGGGGGCATACTTTAGCTAACTATGGCTACACCTTC.

The chain employs TRBV20-1 and TRBJ2-3; the D gene is possibly TRBD1 (6 bases). This CDR3 has 14 amino acids. V dropped 7 bases and J dropped 3 bases, with 17 bases sitting between them. CDR1 and CDR2 (germline): DFQATT, SNEGSKA (reference sequence). Written as DNA, the CDR3 is TGCAGTGTAGCTCCTTCAGGGGAGACAGATACGCAGTATTTT. Amino acids: CSVAPSGETDTQYF.

This clonotype has more than one count but fewer than ten. The chain is built from TRBV4-1 and TRBJ1-5, with no clear D. V shed 2 bases and J shed 7 bases, with 6 bases lying between them. The CDR3 has 12 residues. Germline V gives CDR1 MGHRA, CDR2 YSYEKL. CDR3 sequence (DNA): TGCGCCAGCAGCCAACATGGGCAGCCCCAGCATTTT. This encodes CASSQHGQPQHF.

With respect to this clonotype: With a much larger clone just one base away, this may be a read error. The chain couples TRBV20-1 to TRBJ2-1, with D perhaps TRBD2 (5 bases). Germline lookup yields CDR1 DFQATT and CDR2 SNEGSKA (reference sequence). This CDR3 is built from 14 residues. V lost 5 bases to trimming and J lost 3 bases, with 14 bases between them. The DNA of the CDR3 is TGCAGTGCTTTCGGGCTAGCTGACTACAATGAGCAGTTCTTC. Amino acids: CSAFGLADYNEQFF.

This clonotype has ten or more counts. V usage is TRBV14 and J usage is TRBJ2-2, with a possible D match to TRBD2 (6 bases). The CDR3 runs 14 residues. V was shortened by 0 bases and J by 5 bases, with 7 bases between the two germline ends. Germline V gene sequence: CDR1 SGHDN, CDR2 FVKESK. CDR3 sequence reads: CASSQDSGTGELFF. In DNA, the CDR3 is TGTGCCAGCAGCCAAGATAGCGGAACCGGGGAGCTGTTTTTT.

The table lists this clonotype with many counts. The chain has TRBV13 and TRBJ1-2, with D tentatively TRBD1 (5 bases). The CDR3 extends over 13 amino acids. V lost 3 bases, J lost 4 bases, and 9 bases lay in between. Germline values: CDR1 PRHDT, CDR2 FYEKMQ (reference sequence). In nucleotides, the CDR3 is TGTGCCAGCAGCTTTGGGGGAACCTATGGCTACACCTTC. Its protein is CASSFGGTYGYTF.

This clonotype was counted only a few times. This could be a read error, since a much larger clone is one nucleotide away. V and J are TRBV5-1 and TRBJ2-5, with 10 bases identical to TRBD1. Germline values: CDR1 SGHRS, CDR2 YFSETQ. The CDR3 is 16 amino acids. CDR3 nucleotide sequence: TGCGCCAGCAACTTGAGTACGGGACAGGGGAAAGAGACCCAGTACTTC. It translates to CASNLSTGQGKETQYF.

This clonotype was detected many times. This rearrangement joins TRBV27 to TRBJ1-1; D not resolved. From germline, CDR1 is MNHEY and CDR2 SMNVEV (reference sequence). This CDR3 spans 13 amino acids. V lost 10 bases and J 2 bases, leaving 14 bases between the germline ends. DNA for the CDR3: TGTGCCACCCGTTTGGGGTTAAACACTGAAGCTTTCTTT. It yields the protein CATRLGLNTEAFF.

A note on this clonotype: A single base separates this from a much larger clone, so it may be a read error. The V and J genes are TRBV12-3 or TRBV12-4 and TRBJ1-5; weak D call: TRBD1 (5 bases). This CDR3 region has 15 residues. The CDR3 DNA is TGTGCCAGCAGGTTAGAGGGGACGCGCAATCAGCCCCAGCATTTT. It yields the protein CASRLEGTRNQPQHF.

Notes on this clonotype: It may be a read error: a sequence one base away is much more abundant. The gene calls are TRBV11-2 and TRBJ2-7; TRBD2 might be the D (5 bases). The CDR3 loop spans 12 amino acids. Germline V gene data show CDR1 as SGHAT and CDR2 as FQNNGV. V was trimmed by 7 bases and J by 4 bases, leaving 11 bases between them. CDR3: CASNSRGYEQYF. The CDR3 nucleotides read TGTGCCAGCAACTCACGGGGATACGAGCAGTACTTC.

Only a few counts were recorded for this clonotype. The chain uses TRBV20-1 and TRBJ2-3, with 8 bases identical to TRBD1. Germline V gene lookup returns CDR1 DFQATT and CDR2 SNEGSKA (reference sequence). This CDR3 has 15 residues. V lost 3 bases to trimming and J lost 4 bases; unmatched junction nucleotides: 9. CDR3 protein: CSARHLTGVADTQYF. Here the CDR3 DNA reads TGCAGTGCTAGGCACCTGACAGGGGTGGCAGATACGCAGTATTTT.

A few counts support this clonotype. This chain links TRBV4-1 with TRBJ2-1, with 7 bases fitting TRBD1. Germline CDR1 MGHRA, CDR2 YSYEKL. The CDR3 sequence is 13 residues long. V shed 4 bases, J shed 9 bases, and the junction held 6 bases outside the gene matches. CDR3 in amino acids: CASSRGTVVEQFF. For the CDR3, the DNA is TGCGCCAGCAGCCGAGGGACAGTGGTTGAGCAGTTCTTC.

At least ten counts were recorded for this clonotype. This chain links TRBV5-5 with TRBJ2-3, with TRBD1 matching 8 bases. This CDR3 spans 17 amino acids. Trimming cost V 2 bases and J 2 bases; bases outside gene matches: 10. Germline loops: CDR1 SGHKS, CDR2 YYEKEE (reference sequence). CDR3 nucleotide sequence: TGTGCCAGCAGCTTACCAACAGGGGGTTTTATCACAGATACGCAGTATTTT. Translating gives CASSLPTGGFITDTQYF.